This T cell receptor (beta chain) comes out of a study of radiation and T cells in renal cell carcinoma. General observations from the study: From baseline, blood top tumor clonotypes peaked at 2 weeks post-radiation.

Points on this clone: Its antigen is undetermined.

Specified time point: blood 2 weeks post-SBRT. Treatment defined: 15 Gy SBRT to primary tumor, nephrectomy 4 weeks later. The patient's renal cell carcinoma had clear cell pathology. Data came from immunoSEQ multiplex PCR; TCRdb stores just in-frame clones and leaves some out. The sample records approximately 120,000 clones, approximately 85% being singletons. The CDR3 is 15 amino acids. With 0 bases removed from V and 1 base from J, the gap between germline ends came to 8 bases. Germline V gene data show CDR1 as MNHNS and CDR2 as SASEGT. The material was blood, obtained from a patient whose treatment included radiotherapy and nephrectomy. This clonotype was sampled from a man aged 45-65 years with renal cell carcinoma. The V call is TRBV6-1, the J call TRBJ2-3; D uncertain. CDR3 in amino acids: CASSEALGRTDTQYF. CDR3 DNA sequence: TGTGCCAGCAGTGAAGCCCTGGGCCGCACAGATACGCAGTATTTT.